The 10 T cell receptor beta chains below all came from one sample that was sequenced in a study of human T cells and chemical hapten exposure. TCRdb analysed the RACE reads with MiXCR anew, one entry per CDR3 protein. The sample records 99,000 or so distinct CDR3 sequences, 10% to 13% being singletons. Time point described: pre-sensitization, week 0. Treatment reported: therapeutic diphenylcyclopropenone sensitization with weekly scalp DPC. This specimen was whole blood, taken in connection with sensitization to the hapten diphenylcyclopropenone (DPC). The receptors derive from a woman aged 60 to 75 with alopecia areata. Some clones in this sample may be carry-over from other donors' samples.

The rearrangement links TRBV11-1 to TRBJ2-7; 12 bases agree with TRBD1. Losses at the gene ends were 4 bases for V and 4 bases for J; bases not matched to a gene: 8. CDR3 length: 16 amino acids. CDR1 and CDR2 (germline): SGHAT, FQDESV (reference sequence). CDR3 protein: CASSSRDRGREYEQYF. DNA of the CDR3: TGTGCCAGCAGCTCCCGGGACAGGGGGCGCGAATACGAGCAGTACTTC.

This clonotype appeared a few times. This chain links TRBV6-6 with TRBJ2-5; D is unresolved. CDR3 length equals 15 residues. Trimming cost V 5 bases and J 4 bases, with 17 bases left between them. From germline, CDR1 is MNHNY and CDR2 SVGAGI (reference sequence). The CDR3: CASSAQGGSSETQYF. The DNA of the CDR3 is TGTGCCAGCAGTGCCCAAGGTGGCTCTTCAGAGACCCAGTACTTC.

This clonotype has ten or more counts. V usage is TRBV5-6 and J usage is TRBJ1-1, with D uncertain. V lost 4 bases to trimming and J lost 0 bases, with 13 bases between them. Germline V gives CDR1 SGHDT, CDR2 YYEEEE. The CDR3 runs to 15 residues. The CDR3 bases are TGTGCCAGCAGCCGGCCGTTCACCATGAACACTGAAGCTTTCTTT. Translation: CASSRPFTMNTEAFF. Full variable domain (missing parts from reference TRBV5-6 and TRBJ1-1): DAGVTQSPTHLIKTRGQQVTLRCSPKSGHDTVSWYQQALGQGPQFIFQYYEEEERQRGNFPDRFSGHQFPNYSSELNVNALLLGDSALYLCASSRPFTMNTEAFFGQGTRLTVV.

There are a few counts of this clonotype. The chain couples TRBV28 to TRBJ2-5; 7 bases fit TRBD2. V was clipped by 5 bases and J by 2 bases; unmatched bases: 11. CDR1 is MDHEN and CDR2 is SYDVKM in the germline V gene. The CDR3 runs 16 residues. Here the CDR3 reads CASSDPPRSGQETQYF. In DNA, the CDR3 is TGTGCCAGCAGTGATCCCCCTCGTAGCGGGCAAGAGACCCAGTACTTC.

This clonotype was seen repeatedly, ten times or more. This chain connects TRBV30 to TRBJ1-3, with D perhaps matching TRBD1 (5 bases). V dropped 5 bases and J dropped 0 bases, with 11 bases sitting between them. The germline gives CDR1 GTSNPN, CDR2 SVGIG (reference sequence). This CDR3 is 14 amino acids long. The CDR3 loop reads CAWLRGNSGNTIYF. The CDR3, as DNA: TGTGCCTGGTTGAGGGGCAACTCTGGAAACACCATATATTTT.

This clonotype was detected many times. J is TRBJ1-2 and V is TRBV6-1, with D possibly being TRBD1 (6 bases). Germline CDR1 MNHNS, CDR2 SASEGT. The CDR3 sequence is 12 residues long. With 4 bases removed from V and 10 bases from J, the gap between germline ends came to 13 bases. CDR3 nucleotide sequence: TGTGCCAGCAGTGTACGACAGGATTACTACACCTTC. This codes for CASSVRQDYYTF.

This clonotype was counted ten times or more. The chain employs TRBV5-1 and TRBJ2-3; 9 bases align to TRBD1. The V and J ends lost 1 base and 1 base, in that order; junction bases with no gene match: 4. Per germline, CDR1 SGHRS and CDR2 YFSETQ. There are 16 residues in the CDR3. The CDR3: CASSLRQGVGTDTQYF. As DNA, the CDR3 is TGCGCCAGCAGCTTGAGACAGGGGGTCGGCACAGATACGCAGTATTTT.

This clonotype was observed a few times. The chain uses TRBV27 and TRBJ2-3, with 11 positions matching TRBD2. The CDR3 has 15 amino acids. Germline V gene data show CDR1 as MNHEY and CDR2 as SMNVEV (reference sequence). J gave up 1 base and V 4 bases, and 1 base lay outside the gene matches. In DNA, the CDR3 is TGTGCCAGCAGTTCGGGACTAGCGGGCACAGATACGCAGTATTTT. This translates into CASSSGLAGTDTQYF.

This clonotype came up a few times. The chain joins TRBV10-3 to TRBJ1-1, with D uncertain. Trimming cost V 10 bases and J 7 bases, with 16 bases left between them. The germline V gene has CDR1 ENHRY and CDR2 SYGVKD. The CDR3 spans 12 residues. CDR3 DNA sequence: TGTGCCACCACCGCAGGATACCATGAAGCTTTCTTT. It encodes CATTAGYHEAFF.

The V and J genes are TRBV20-1 and TRBJ2-7; D is unresolved. Deletions cut 3 bases from V and 0 bases from J, with 15 bases between. The CDR3 runs 15 residues. From germline, CDR1 is DFQATT and CDR2 SNEGSKA (reference sequence). In DNA form, the CDR3 reads TGCAGTGCTAGGGGTTCGCTGGCCAGCTCCTACGAGCAGTACTTC. It encodes CSARGSLASSYEQYF.